Described below is a single T cell receptor (beta chain) sequence and its context. This beta chain came through as a stray read in a library set up for alpha chains, and its size says little. The CDR3 contains 14 residues. The V and J ends lost 2 bases and 5 bases respectively, with 7 bases between them. Germline assignment: CDR1 SGHTA and CDR2 FQGNSA. TCRdb re-called the RT-PCR reads with MiXCR, one entry per CDR3 protein. In the table there are roughly 6,000 distinct CDR3 sequences, roughly nine tenths of which are singletons. Specimen: memory CD4+ T cells from blood. The TCR originated in a female donor in good health, serving as a healthy control. This chain links TRBV7-2 with TRBJ1-6, with TRBD1 as a possible D gene (6 bases). The CDR3 coding sequence is TGTGCCAGCAGCTTAAGGACAGATAATTCACCCCTCCACTTT. The encoded protein is CASSLRTDNSPLHF.